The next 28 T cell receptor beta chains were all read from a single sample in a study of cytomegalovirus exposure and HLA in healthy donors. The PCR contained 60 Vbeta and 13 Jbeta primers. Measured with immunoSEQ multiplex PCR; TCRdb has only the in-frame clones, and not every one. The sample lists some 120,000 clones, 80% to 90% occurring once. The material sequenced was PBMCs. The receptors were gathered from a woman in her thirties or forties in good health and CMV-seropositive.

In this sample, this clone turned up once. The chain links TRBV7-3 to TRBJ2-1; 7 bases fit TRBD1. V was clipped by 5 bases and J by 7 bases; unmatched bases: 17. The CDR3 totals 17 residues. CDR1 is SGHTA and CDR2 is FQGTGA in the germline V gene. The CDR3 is CASSPQFRGYMLNEQFF. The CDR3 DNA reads TGTGCCAGCAGCCCTCAATTCAGGGGGTATATGTTAAATGAGCAGTTCTTC.

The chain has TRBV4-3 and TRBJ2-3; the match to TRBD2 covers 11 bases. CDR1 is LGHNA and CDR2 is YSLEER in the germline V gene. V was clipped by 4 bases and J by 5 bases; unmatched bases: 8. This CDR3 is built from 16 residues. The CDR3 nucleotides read TGCGCCAGCAGCCGGGAGAGTAGCGGGGGGGGAGATACGCAGTATTTT. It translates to CASSRESSGGGDTQYF.

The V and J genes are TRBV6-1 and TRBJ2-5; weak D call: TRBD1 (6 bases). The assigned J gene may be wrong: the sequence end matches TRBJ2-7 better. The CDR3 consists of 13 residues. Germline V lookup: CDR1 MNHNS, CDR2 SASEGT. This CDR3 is CASSVGTKYEQYF. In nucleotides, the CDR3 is TGTGCCAGCAGTGTCGGGACAAAATACGAGCAGTACTTC.

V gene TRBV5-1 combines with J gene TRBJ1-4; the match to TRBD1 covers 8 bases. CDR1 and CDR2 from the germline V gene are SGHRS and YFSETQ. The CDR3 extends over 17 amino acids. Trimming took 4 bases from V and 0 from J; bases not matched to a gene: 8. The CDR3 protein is CASSEGQAASTNEKLFF. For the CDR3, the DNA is TGCGCCAGCAGCGAGGGACAGGCCGCTTCAACTAATGAAAAACTGTTTTTT.

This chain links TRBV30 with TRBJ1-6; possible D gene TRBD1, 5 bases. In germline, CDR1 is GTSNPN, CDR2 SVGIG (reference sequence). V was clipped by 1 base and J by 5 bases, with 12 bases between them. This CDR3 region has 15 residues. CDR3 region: CAWSDFGGNNSPLHF. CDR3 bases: TGTGCCTGGAGTGATTTCGGGGGGAATAATTCACCCCTCCACTTT.

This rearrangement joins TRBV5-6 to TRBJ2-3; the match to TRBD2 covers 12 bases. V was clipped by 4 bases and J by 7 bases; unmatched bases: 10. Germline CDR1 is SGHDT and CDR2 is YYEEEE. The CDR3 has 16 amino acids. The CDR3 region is CASSLSSGRAIYTQYF. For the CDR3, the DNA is TGTGCCAGCAGCCTCTCTAGCGGGAGGGCCATATATACGCAGTATTTT.

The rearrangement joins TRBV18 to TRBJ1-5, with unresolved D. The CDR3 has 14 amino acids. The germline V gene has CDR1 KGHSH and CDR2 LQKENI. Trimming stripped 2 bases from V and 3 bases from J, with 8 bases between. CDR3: CASSPGGTNQPQHF. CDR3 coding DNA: TGTGCCAGCTCACCAGGCGGTACCAATCAGCCCCAGCATTTT.

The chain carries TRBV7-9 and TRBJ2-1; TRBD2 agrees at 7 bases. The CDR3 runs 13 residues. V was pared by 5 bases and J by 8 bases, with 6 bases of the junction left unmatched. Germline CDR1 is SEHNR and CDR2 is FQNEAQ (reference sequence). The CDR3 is CASSPLGGYEQFF. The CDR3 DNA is TGTGCCAGCAGCCCCCTCGGGGGGTATGAGCAGTTCTTC.

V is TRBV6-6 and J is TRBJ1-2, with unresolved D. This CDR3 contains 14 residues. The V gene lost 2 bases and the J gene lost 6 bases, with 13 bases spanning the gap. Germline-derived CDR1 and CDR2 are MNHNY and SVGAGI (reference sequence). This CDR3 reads CASSYNRIEDGYTF. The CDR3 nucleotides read TGTGCCAGCAGTTACAATAGGATCGAGGATGGCTACACCTTC.

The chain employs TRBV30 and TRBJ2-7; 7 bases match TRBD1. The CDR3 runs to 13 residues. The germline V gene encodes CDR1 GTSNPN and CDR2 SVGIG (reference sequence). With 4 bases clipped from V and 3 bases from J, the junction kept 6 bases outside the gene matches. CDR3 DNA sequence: TGTGCCTGGAACCTCGGGACAGACTACGAGCAGTACTTC. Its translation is CAWNLGTDYEQYF.

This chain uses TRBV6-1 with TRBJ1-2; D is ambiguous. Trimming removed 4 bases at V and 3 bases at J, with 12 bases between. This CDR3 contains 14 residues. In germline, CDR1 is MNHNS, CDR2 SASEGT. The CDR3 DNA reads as TGTGCCAGCAGTGTTGGGGAGGAGGACTATGGCTACACCTTC. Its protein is CASSVGEEDYGYTF.

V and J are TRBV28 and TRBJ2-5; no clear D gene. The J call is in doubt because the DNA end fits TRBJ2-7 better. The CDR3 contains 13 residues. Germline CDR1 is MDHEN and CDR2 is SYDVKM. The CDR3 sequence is CASSRSDSYEQYF. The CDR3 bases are TGTGCCAGCAGTAGGTCCGACTCCTACGAGCAGTACTTC.

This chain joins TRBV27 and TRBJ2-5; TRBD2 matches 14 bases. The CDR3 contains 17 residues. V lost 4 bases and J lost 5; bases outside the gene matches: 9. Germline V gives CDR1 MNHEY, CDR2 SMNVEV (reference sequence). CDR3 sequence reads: CASSSGTSGSPFETQYF. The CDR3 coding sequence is TGTGCCAGCAGTTCCGGGACTAGCGGGAGTCCCTTTGAGACCCAGTACTTC.

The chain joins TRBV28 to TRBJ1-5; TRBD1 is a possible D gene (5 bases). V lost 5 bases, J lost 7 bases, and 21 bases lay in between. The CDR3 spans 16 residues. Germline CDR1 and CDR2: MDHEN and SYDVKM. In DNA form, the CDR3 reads TGTGCCAGCAGTGGGACCGGGACTGGGATCTACCAGCCCCAGCATTTT. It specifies CASSGTGTGIYQPQHF.

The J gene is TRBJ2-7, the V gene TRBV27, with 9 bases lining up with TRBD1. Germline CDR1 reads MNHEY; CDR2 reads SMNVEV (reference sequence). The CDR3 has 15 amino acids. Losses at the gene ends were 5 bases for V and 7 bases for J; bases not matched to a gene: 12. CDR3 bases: TGTGCCAGCAGTCTCTCCCGGGGACAGGGCGGGGAGCAGTACTTC. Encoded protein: CASSLSRGQGGEQYF.

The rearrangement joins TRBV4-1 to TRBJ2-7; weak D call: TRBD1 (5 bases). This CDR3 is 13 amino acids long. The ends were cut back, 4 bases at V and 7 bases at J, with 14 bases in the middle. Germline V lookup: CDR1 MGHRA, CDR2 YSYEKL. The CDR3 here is CASSLGQGLEQYF. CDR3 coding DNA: TGCGCCAGCAGCCTAGGACAAGGGCTGGAGCAGTACTTC.

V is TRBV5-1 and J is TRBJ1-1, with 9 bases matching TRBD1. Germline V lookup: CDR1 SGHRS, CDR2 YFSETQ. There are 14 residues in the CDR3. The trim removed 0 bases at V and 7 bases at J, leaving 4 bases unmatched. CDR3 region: CASSLEDRGLEAFF. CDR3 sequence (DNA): TGCGCCAGCAGCTTGGAGGACAGGGGTCTTGAAGCTTTCTTT.

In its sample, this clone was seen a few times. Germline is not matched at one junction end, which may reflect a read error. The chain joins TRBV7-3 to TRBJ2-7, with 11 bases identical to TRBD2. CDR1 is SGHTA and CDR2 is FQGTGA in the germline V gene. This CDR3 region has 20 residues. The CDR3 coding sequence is TGTGCCAGCAGCTCCACCTTTTACCGGACGCTAGCGGGAGGCCAAATGAGCGGGGGCTTC. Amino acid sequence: CASSSTFYRTLAGGQMSGGF.

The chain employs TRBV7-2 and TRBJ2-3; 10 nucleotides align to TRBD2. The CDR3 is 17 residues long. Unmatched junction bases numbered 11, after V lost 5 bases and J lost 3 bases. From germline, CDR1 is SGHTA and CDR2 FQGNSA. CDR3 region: CASSPDPPSGGTDTQYF. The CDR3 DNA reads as TGTGCCAGCAGCCCCGACCCCCCTAGCGGGGGTACAGATACGCAGTATTTT.

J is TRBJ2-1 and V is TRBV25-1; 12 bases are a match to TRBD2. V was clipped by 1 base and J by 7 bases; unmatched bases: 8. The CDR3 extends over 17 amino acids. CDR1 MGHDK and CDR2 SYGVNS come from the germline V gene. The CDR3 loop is CASSEFSGLAGLNEQFF. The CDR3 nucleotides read TGTGCCAGCAGTGAATTCTCCGGACTAGCGGGACTGAATGAGCAGTTCTTC.

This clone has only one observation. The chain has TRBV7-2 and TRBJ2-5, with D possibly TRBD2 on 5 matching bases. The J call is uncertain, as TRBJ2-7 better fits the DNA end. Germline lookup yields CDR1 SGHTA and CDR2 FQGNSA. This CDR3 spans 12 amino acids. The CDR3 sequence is CASSPSPYEQYF. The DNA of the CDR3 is TGTGCCAGCAGCCCTAGCCCCTACGAGCAGTACTTC.

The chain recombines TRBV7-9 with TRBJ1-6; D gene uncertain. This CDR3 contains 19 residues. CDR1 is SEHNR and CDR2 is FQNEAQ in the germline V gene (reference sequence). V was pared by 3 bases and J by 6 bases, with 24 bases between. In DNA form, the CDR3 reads TGTGCCAGCAGCTTCAAGGATATTACCCTGGGTACGGGTAATTCACCCCTCCACTTT. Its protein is CASSFKDITLGTGNSPLHF.

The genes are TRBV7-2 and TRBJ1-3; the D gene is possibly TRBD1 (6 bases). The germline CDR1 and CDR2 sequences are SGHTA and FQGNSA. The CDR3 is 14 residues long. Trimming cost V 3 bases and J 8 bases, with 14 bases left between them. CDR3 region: CASSFSRGGDTIYF. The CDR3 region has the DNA TGTGCCAGCAGCTTTAGTAGGGGGGGAGACACCATATATTTT.

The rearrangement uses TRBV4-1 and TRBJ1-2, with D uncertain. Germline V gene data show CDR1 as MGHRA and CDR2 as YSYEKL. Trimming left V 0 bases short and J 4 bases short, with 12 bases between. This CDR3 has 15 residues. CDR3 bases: TGCGCCAGCAGCCAAGAAACCGGGTTTGGCTATGGCTACACCTTC. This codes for CASSQETGFGYGYTF.

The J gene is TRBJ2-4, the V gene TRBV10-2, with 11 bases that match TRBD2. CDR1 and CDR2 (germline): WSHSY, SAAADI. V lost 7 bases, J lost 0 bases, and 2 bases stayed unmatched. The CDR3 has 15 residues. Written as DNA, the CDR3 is TGCGCCAGCAATGGACTAGCGGGAGCCAAAAACATTCAGTACTTC. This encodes CASNGLAGAKNIQYF.

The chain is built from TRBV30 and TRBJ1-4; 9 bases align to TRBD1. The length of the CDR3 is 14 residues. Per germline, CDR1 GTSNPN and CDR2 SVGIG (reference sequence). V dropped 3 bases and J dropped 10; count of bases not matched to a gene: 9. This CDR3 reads CAWSNRGRRGKLFF. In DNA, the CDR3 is TGTGCCTGGAGCAACAGGGGGCGCAGGGGAAAACTGTTTTTT.

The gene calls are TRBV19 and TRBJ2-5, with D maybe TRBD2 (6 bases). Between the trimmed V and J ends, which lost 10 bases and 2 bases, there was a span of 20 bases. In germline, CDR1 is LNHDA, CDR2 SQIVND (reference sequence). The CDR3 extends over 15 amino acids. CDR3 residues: CATSPGVLAQETQYF. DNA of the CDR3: TGTGCCACGTCCCCGGGAGTTTTGGCACAAGAGACCCAGTACTTC.

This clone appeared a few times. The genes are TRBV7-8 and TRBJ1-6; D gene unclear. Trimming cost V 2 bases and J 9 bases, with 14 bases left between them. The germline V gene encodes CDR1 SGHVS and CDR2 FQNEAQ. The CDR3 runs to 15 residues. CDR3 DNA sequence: TGTGCCAGCAGCTTAAGTTTGGCGGCTGGTTCACCCCTCCACTTT. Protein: CASSLSLAAGSPLHF.